This record concerns one T cell receptor beta chain sequence. Antigen unknown. Primers used in a second PCR of roughly 6 to 12 cycles were a sample-barcoded 5' primer and a J-beta primer mix. TCRdb re-derived calls from the 5' RACE reads in MiXCR, one entry per CDR3 protein. The sample includes about 1.4 million distinct CDR3 sequences, approximately 59% of them seen just once. This specimen comes from a study of blood T cells in healthy people across ages. Study in general: About one barcoded beta molecule per two T cells was captured by template switching.

Findings and caveats of the study: Comparison with aged donors showed that long-lived donors had more naive CD4+ cells and higher diversity.

The CDR3 spans 15 residues. The germline CDR1 and CDR2 sequences are SGHAT and FQNNGV. Trimming cost V 0 bases and J 6 bases; bases outside gene matches: 8. What was sequenced was blood. The receptor's source is a man aged 18 to 30 in good health. This sequence joins TRBV11-2 and TRBJ2-7; TRBD1 matches at 7 bases. The DNA for the CDR3 is TGTGCCAGCAGCTTAGAAGGGGGCGCTTTTATCGAGCAGTACTTC. Translating gives CASSLEGGAFIEQYF.